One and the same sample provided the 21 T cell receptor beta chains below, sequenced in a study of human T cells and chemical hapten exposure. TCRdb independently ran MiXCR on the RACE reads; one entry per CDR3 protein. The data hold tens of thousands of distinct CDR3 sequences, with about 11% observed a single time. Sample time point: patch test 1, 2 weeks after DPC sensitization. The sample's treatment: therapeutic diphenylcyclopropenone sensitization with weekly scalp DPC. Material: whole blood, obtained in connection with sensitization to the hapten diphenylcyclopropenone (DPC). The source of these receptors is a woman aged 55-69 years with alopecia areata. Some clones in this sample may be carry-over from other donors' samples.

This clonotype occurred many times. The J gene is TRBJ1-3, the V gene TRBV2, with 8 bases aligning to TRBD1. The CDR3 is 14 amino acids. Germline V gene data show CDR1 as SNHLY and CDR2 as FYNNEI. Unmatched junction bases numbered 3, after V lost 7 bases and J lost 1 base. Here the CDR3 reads CASTQGASGNTIYF. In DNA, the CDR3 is TGTGCCAGCACTCAGGGGGCTTCTGGAAACACCATATATTTT. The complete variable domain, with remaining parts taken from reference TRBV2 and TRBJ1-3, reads EPEVTQTPSHQVTQMGQEVILRCVPISNHLYFYWYRQILGQKVEFLVSFYNNEISEKSEIFDDQFSVERPDGSNFTLKIRSTKLEDSAMYFCASTQGASGNTIYFGEGSWLTVV.

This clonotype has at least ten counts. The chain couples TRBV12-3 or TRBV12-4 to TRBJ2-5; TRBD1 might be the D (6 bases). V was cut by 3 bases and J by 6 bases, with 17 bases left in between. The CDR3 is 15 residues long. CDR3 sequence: CASSFYQGTLKTQYF. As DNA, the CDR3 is TGTGCCAGCAGTTTCTATCAGGGGACCCTAAAGACCCAGTACTTC.

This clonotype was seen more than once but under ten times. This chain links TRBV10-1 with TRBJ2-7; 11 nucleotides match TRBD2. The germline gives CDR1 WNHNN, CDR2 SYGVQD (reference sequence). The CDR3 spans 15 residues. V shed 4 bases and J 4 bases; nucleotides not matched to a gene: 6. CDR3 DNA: TGCGCCAGCAGTGGATCTGGGACTAGCGGATACGAGCAGTACTTC. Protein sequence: CASSGSGTSGYEQYF.

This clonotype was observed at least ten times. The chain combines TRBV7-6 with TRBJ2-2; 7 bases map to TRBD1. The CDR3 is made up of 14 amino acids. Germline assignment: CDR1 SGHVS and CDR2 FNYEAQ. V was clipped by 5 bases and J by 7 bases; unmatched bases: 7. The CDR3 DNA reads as TGTGCCAGCAGCCTGGGACAGACAGTCGGGGAGCTGTTTTTT. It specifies CASSLGQTVGELFF.

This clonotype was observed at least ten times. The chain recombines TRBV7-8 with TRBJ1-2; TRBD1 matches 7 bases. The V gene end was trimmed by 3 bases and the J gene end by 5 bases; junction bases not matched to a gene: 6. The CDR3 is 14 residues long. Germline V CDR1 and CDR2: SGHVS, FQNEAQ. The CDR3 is CASSLEGAGYGYTF. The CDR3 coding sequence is TGTGCCAGCAGCTTGGAGGGGGCCGGGTATGGCTACACCTTC.

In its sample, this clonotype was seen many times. CDR3 residues: CASSQDFTAGGQVTQYF. The DNA for the CDR3 is TGCGCCAGCAGCCAAGATTTCACAGCGGGGGGGCAAGTCACGCAGTATTTT. The rearrangement links TRBV4-1 to TRBJ2-3; 10 positions agree with TRBD2. Germline V gives CDR1 MGHRA, CDR2 YSYEKL. The CDR3 is 17 amino acids. V lost 0 bases and J lost 9; bases outside the gene matches: 12.

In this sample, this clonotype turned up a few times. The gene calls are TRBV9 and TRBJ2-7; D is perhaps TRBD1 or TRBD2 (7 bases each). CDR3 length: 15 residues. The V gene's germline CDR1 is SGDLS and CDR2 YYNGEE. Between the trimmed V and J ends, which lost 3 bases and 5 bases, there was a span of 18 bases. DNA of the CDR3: TGTGCCAGCAGCGCCGGGACAGCCCGGGGGGACGAGCAGTACTTC. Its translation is CASSAGTARGDEQYF.

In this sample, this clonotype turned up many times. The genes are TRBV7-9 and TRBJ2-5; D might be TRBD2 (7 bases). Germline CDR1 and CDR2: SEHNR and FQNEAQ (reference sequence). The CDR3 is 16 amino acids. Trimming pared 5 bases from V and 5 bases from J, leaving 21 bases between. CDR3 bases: TGTGCCAGCAGCCCCGTCTTGGGGGGGGGCTTGGAGACCCAGTACTTC. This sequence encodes CASSPVLGGGLETQYF.

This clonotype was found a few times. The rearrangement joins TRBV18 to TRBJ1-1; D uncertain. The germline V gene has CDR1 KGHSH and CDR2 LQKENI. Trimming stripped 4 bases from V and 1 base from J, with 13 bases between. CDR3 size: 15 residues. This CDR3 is CASSRNPEANTEAFF. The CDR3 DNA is TGTGCCAGCTCACGAAACCCCGAGGCGAACACTGAAGCTTTCTTT.

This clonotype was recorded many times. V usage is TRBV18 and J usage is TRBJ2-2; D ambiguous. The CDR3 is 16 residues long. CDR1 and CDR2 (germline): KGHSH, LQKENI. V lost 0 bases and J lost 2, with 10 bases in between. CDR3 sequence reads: CASSPPGRPNTGELFF. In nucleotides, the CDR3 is TGTGCCAGCTCACCACCGGGCAGGCCCAACACCGGGGAGCTGTTTTTT.

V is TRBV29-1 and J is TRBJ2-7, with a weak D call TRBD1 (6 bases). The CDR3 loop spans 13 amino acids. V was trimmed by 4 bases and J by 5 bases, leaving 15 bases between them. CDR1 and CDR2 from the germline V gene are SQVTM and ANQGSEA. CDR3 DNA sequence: TGCAGCGTTGGCAGGGGTGGGATCGACGAGCAGTACTTC. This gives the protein CSVGRGGIDEQYF.

The CDR3 coding sequence is TGTGCCAGCAGTCGAGGTGGATCTGGGGCCAACGTCCTGACTTTC. As protein: CASSRGGSGANVLTF. J is TRBJ2-6 and V is TRBV6-1, with no clear D. The CDR3 covers 15 residues. Germline V gene data show CDR1 as MNHNS and CDR2 as SASEGT. V was clipped by 5 bases and J by 1 base, with 9 bases between them.

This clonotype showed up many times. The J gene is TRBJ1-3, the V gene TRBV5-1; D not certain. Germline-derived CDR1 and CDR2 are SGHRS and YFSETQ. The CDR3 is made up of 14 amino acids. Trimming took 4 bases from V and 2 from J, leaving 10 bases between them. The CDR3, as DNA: TGCGCCAGCAGCGAGAAAGGGACTGGAAACACCATATATTTT. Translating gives CASSEKGTGNTIYF.

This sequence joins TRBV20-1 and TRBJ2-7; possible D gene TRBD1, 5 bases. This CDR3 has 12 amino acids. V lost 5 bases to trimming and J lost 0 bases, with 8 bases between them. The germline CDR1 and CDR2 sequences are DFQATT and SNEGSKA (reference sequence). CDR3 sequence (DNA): TGCAGTGCTGCAGGGAACTCCTACGAGCAGTACTTC. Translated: CSAAGNSYEQYF.

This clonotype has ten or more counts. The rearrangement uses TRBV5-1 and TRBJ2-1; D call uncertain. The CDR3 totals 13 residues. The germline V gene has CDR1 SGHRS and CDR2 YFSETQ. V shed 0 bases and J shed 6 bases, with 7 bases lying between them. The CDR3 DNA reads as TGCGCCAGCAGCTTGGCAGGATCCAATGAGCAGTTCTTC. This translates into CASSLAGSNEQFF. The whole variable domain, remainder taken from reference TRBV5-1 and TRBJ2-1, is KAGVTQTPRYLIKTRGQQVTLSCSPISGHRSVSWYQQTPGQGLQFLFEYFSETQRNKGNFPGRFSGRQFSNSRSEMNVSTLELGDSALYLCASSLAGSNEQFFGPGTRLTVL.

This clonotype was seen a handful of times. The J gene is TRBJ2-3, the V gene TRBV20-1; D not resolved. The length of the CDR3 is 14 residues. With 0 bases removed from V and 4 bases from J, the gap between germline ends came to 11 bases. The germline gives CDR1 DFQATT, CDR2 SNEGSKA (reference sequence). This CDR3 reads CSAREGFGSDTQYF. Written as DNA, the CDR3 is TGCAGTGCTAGAGAGGGATTCGGCTCAGATACGCAGTATTTT.

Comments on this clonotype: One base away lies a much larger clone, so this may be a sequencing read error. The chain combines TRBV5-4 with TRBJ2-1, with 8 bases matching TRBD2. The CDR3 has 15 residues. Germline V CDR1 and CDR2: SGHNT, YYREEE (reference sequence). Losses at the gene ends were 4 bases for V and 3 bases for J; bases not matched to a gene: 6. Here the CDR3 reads CASSQRGSIYNEQFF. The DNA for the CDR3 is TGTGCCAGCAGCCAGCGGGGGTCAATCTACAATGAGCAGTTCTTC.

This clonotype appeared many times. The chain's CDR3 is CASTWTGVAEAFF. The CDR3 region has the DNA TGTGCCAGCACCTGGACAGGGGTCGCTGAAGCTTTCTTT. This rearrangement joins TRBV2 to TRBJ1-1; 9 bases fit TRBD1. With V trimmed by 7 bases and J by 6 bases, 6 bases remained unmatched. The CDR3 contains 13 residues. CDR1 is SNHLY, CDR2 FYNNEI, per germline.

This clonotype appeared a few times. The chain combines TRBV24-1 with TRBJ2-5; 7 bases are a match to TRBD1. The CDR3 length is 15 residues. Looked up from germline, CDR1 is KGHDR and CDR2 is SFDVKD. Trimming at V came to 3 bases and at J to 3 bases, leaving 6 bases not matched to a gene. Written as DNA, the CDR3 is TGTGCCACCAGTGATGCCTCAGACAGGGAAGAGACCCAGTACTTC. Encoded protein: CATSDASDREETQYF.

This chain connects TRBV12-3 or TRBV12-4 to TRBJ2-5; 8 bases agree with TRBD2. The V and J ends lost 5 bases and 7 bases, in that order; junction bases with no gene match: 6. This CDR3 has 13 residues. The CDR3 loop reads CASSPGLEATQYF. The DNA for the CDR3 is TGTGCCAGCAGTCCGGGACTAGAAGCGACCCAGTACTTC.

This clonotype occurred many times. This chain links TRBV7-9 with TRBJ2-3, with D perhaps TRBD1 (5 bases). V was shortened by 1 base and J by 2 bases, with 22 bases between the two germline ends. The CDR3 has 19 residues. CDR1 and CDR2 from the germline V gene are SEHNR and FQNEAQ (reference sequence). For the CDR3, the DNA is TGTGCCAGCAGCTTAGGGTTCCGTTCTGTCAGGGAATCCACAGATACGCAGTATTTT. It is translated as CASSLGFRSVRESTDTQYF.